This TCR beta chain was observed in a study of T cell responses to AZD1222 COVID-19 vaccine. CDR1 is KGHSH, CDR2 LQKENI, per germline. The CDR3 length is 16 residues. V shed 3 bases, J shed 4 bases, and the junction held 8 bases outside the gene matches. Method: immunoSEQ multiplex PCR; TCRdb's copy keeps in-frame clones and lacks some. Of roughly 130,000 clones listed, 88% are singletons. Specimen: peripheral blood, collected on day 0 of MenACWY control vaccination. The source of this sequence is an adult in good health. The chain combines TRBV18 with TRBJ2-7; 11 bases agree with TRBD2. The CDR3, as DNA: TGTGCCAGCTCACCGCGTACCGGGACTAGCGGTTACGAGCAGTACTTC. It is translated as CASSPRTGTSGYEQYF.